This TCR beta chain was documented in a study of control samples from healthy donors and cancer patients. TCRdb's copy holds only in-frame clones and misses some; the assay was immunoSEQ multiplex PCR. The table lists fewer than 150,000 clones, approximately 93% of them singletons. Germline loops: CDR1 SQVTM, CDR2 ANQGSEA. The V segment lost 1 base and the J segment 15 bases; nucleotides outside the gene matches: 2. This CDR3 region has 11 residues. The TCR sequence derives from a woman aged 18-29 years in good health. Sequenced: blood. The chain is built from TRBV29-1 and TRBJ2-1; TRBD2 agrees at 11 bases. CDR3 region: CSVEAGTSGFF. DNA for the CDR3: TGCAGCGTTGAAGCGGGGACTAGCGGGTTCTTC.